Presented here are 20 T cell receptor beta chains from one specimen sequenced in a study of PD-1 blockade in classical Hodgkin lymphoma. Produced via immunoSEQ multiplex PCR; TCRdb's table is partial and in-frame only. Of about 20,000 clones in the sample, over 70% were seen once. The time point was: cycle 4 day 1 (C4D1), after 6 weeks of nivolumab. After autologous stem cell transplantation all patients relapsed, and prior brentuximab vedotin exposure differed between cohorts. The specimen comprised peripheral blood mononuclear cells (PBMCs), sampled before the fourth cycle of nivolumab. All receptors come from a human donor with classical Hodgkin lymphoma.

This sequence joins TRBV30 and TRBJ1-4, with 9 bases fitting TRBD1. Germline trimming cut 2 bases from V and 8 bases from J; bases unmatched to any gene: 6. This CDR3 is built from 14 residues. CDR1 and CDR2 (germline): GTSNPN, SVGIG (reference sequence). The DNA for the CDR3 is TGTGCCTGGAGTTCCGGGACAGGGTTCGAAAAACTGTTTTTT. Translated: CAWSSGTGFEKLFF.

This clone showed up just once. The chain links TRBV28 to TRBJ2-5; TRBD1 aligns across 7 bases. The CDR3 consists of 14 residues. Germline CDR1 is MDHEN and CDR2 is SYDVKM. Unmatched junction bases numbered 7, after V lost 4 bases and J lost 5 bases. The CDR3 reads CASSYVGGRETQYF. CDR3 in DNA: TGTGCCAGCAGTTACGTAGGGGGCAGGGAGACCCAGTACTTC.

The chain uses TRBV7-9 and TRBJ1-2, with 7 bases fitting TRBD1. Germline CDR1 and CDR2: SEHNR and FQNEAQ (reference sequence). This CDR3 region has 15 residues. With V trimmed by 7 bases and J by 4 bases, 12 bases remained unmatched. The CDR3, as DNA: TGTGCCAGCACCCCTCCACAGGGGACTGGCTATGGCTACACCTTC. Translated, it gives CASTPPQGTGYGYTF.

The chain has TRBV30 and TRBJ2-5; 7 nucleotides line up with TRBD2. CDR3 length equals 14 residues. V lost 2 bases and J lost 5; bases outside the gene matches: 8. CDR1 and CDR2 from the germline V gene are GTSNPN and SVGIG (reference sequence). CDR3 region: CAWSKSSGWETQYF. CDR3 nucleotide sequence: TGTGCCTGGAGTAAAAGTAGCGGGTGGGAGACCCAGTACTTC.

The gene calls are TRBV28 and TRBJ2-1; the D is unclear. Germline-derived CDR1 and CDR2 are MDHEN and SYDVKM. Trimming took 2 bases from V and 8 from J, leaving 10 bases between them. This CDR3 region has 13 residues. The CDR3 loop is CASSLGPWDEQFF. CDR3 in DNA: TGTGCCAGCAGTTTAGGCCCCTGGGATGAGCAGTTCTTC. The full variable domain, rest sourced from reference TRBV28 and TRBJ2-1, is DVKVTQSSRYLVKRTGEKVFLECVQDMDHENMFWYRQDPGLGLRLIYFSYDVKMKEKGDIPEGYSVSREKKERFSLILESASTNQTSMYLCASSLGPWDEQFFGPGTRLTVL.

The CDR3 nucleotides are TGCGCCAGCAGCCAAGACGCTCGCGGGGGGGCACGAGAGACCCAGTACTTC. Its translation: CASSQDARGGARETQYF. This sequence joins TRBV4-3 and TRBJ2-5; 9 nucleotides align to TRBD2. CDR1 is LGHNA, CDR2 YSLEER, per germline. Losses at the gene ends were 0 bases for V and 4 bases for J; bases not matched to a gene: 9. The CDR3 totals 17 residues.

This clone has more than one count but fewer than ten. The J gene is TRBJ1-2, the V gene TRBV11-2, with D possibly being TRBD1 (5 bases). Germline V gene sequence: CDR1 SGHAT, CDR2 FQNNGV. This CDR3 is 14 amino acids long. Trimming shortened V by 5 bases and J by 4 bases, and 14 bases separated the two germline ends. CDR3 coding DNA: TGTGCCAGCAGCCCCAGGCCAGGGCGCTATGGCTACACCTTC. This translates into CASSPRPGRYGYTF.

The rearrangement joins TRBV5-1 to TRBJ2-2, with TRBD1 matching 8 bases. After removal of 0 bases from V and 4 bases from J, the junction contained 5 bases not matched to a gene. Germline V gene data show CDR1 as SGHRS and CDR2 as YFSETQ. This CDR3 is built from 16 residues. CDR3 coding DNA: TGCGCCAGCAGCTTGGGTGAGGGGACAGGCACCGGGGAGCTGTTTTTT. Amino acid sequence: CASSLGEGTGTGELFF. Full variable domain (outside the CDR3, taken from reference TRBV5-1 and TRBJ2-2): KAGVTQTPRYLIKTRGQQVTLSCSPISGHRSVSWYQQTPGQGLQFLFEYFSETQRNKGNFPGRFSGRQFSNSRSEMNVSTLELGDSALYLCASSLGEGTGTGELFFGEGSRLTVL.

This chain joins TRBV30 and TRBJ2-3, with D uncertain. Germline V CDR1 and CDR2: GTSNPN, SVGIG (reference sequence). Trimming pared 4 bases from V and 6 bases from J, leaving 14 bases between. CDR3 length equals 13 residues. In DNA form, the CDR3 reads TGTGCCTGGACCCCCGGGTTCGGTGATACGCAGTATTTT. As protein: CAWTPGFGDTQYF.

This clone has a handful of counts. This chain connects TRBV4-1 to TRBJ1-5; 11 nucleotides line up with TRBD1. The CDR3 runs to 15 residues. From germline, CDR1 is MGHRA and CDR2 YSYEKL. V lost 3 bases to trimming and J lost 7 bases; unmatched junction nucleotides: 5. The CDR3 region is CASSQQGQGAQPQHF. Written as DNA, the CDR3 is TGCGCCAGCAGCCAGCAAGGACAGGGGGCCCAGCCCCAGCATTTT.

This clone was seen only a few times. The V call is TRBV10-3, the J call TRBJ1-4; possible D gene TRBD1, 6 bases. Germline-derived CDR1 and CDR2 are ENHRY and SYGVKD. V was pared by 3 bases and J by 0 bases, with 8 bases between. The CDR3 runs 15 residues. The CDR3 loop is CAISEDRSTNEKLFF. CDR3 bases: TGTGCCATCAGTGAAGACAGGTCAACTAATGAAAAACTGTTTTTT.

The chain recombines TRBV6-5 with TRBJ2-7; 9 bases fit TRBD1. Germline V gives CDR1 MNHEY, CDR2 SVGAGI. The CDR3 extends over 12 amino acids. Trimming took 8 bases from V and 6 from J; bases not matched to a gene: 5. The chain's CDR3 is CASLGQGVEQYF. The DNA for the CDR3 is TGTGCCAGCCTGGGACAGGGCGTCGAGCAGTACTTC.

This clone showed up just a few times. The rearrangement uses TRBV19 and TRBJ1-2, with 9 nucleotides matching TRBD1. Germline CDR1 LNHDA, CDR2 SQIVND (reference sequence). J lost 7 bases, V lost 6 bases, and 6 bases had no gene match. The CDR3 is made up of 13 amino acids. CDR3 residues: CASSRDRVGGYTF. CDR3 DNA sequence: TGTGCCAGTAGCCGGGACAGGGTTGGTGGCTACACCTTC.

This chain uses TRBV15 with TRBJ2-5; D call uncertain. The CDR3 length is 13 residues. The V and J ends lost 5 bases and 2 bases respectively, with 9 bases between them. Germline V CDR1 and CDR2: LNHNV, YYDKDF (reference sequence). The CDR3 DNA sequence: TGTGCCACCAGCCCAGATCAGCAAGAGACCCAGTACTTC. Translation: CATSPDQQETQYF.

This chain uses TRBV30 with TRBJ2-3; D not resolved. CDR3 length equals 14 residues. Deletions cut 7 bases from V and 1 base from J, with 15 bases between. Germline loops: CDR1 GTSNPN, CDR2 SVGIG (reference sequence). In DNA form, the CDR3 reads TGTGCCTCCCACCGTGGATTGGGCACAGATACGCAGTATTTT. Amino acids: CASHRGLGTDTQYF.

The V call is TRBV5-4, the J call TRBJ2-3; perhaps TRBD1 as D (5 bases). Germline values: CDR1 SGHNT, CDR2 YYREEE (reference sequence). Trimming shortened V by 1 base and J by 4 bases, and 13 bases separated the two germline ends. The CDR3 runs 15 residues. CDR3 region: CASSLKGSSADTQYF. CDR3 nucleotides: TGTGCCAGCAGCTTGAAGGGGTCCAGCGCAGATACGCAGTATTTT. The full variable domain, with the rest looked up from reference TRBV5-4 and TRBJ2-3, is ETGVTQSPTHLIKTRGQQVTLRCSSQSGHNTVSWYQQALGQGPQFIFQYYREEENGRGNFPPRFSGLQFPNYSSELNVNALELDDSALYLCASSLKGSSADTQYFGPGTRLTVL.

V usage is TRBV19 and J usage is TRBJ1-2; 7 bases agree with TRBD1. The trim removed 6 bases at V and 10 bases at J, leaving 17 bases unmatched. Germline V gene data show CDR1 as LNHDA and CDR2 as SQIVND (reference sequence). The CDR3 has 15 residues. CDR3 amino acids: CASSLLGQPPYDYTF. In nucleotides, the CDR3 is TGTGCCAGTAGCCTATTGGGACAGCCCCCTTACGACTACACCTTC.

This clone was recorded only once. Written as DNA, the CDR3 is TGTGCCAGCAGACCGACTAGTCTAGAGACCCAGTACTTC. It translates to CASRPTSLETQYF. The rearrangement uses TRBV2 and TRBJ2-5; TRBD2 is a possible D gene (6 bases). Trimming stripped 6 bases from V and 4 bases from J, with 12 bases between. Germline V lookup: CDR1 SNHLY, CDR2 FYNNEI. The CDR3 spans 13 residues.

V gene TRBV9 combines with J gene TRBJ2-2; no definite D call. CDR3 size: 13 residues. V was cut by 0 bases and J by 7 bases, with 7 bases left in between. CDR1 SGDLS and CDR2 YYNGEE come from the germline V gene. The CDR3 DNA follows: TGTGCCAGCAGCGTAGAAGACTTCGGGGAGCTGTTTTTT. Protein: CASSVEDFGELFF.

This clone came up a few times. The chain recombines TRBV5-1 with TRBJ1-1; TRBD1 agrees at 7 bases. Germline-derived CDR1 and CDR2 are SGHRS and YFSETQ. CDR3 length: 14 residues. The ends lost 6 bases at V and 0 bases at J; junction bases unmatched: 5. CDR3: CASTLDRVNTEAFF. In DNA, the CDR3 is TGCGCCAGCACCCTAGACAGGGTGAACACTGAAGCTTTCTTT.